This T cell receptor (beta chain) comes out of a study of T cell repertoires in cytomegalovirus infection. Overall study context: Alongside well-studied HLA-B-restricted CMV epitopes, recently identified HLA-C-restricted CMV epitopes were also used. Both CMV infection and a matching HLA type were indicated by public TCR beta signatures. Study findings and constraints: Predominance within the ex vivo response was attributable to HLA-C-restricted CMV-specific TCR beta clonotypes. CMV carriers with the relevant HLA were identified by cumulative public TCR beta family frequency.

As for this clonotype: Antigen: not known.

V lost 7 bases, J lost 4 bases, and 9 bases lay in between. Germline loops: CDR1 LNHDA, CDR2 SQIVND (reference sequence). The CDR3 sequence is 12 residues long. From the reads, TCRdb called clonotypes with MiXCR, one entry per CDR3 protein. Altogether roughly 920,000 distinct CDR3 sequences are present, roughly 31% being singletons, with the ten largest covering around an eighth. The specimen was cultured CD8+ T cells from PBMCs, collected from culture after CMV antigen stimulation. The sequence was obtained from a human donor in good health (CMV status not recorded). Some clones in this sample may be carry-over from other donors' samples. The chain carries TRBV19 and TRBJ2-3; no definite D call. CDR3 protein: CASNGLADTQYF. CDR3 DNA sequence: TGTGCCAGTAACGGCCTGGCAGATACGCAGTATTTT. The full variable domain, with the rest looked up from reference TRBV19 and TRBJ2-3, is DGGITQSPKYLFRKEGQNVTLSCEQNLNHDAMYWYRQDPGQGLRLIYYSQIVNDFQKGDIAEGYSVSREKKESFPLTVTSAQKNPTAFYLCASNGLADTQYFGPGTRLTVL.